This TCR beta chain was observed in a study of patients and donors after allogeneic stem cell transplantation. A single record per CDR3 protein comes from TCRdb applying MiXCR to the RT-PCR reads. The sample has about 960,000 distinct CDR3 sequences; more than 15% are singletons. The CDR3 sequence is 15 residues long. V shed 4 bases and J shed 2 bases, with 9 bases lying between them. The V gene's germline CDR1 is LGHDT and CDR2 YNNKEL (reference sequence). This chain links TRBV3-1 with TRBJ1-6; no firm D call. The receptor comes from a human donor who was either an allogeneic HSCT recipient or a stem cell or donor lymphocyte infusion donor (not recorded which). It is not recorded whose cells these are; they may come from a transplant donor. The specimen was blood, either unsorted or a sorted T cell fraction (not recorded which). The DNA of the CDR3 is TGTGCCAGCAGCCGAAGGACGGCCTATAATTCACCCCTCCACTTT. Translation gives CASSRRTAYNSPLHF.